These 31 T cell receptor beta chains were sequenced from one sample in a study of naive CD8 T cells in extremely preterm neonates. The method was immunoSEQ multiplex PCR; TCRdb's version includes in-frame clones alone and lacks a portion of them. This repertoire shows about 7,500 clones, about 98% found once; its top ten account for 0.35% to 0.4%. Deliveries were elective term cesareans at roughly 37-41 weeks, with no labor or membrane rupture. The specimen was naive CD8+ T cells from cord blood. The receptor source for this set is a newborn in good health.

This rearrangement joins TRBV7-9 to TRBJ1-1, with TRBD1 matching over 8 bases. From germline, CDR1 is SEHNR and CDR2 FQNEAQ (reference sequence). This CDR3 spans 12 amino acids. The junction had 9 bases not matched to a gene; V was cut back by 5 bases and J by 13 bases. CDR3 sequence reads: CASSGGTGRVFF. The DNA of the CDR3 is TGTGCCAGCAGCGGAGGGACAGGAAGGGTTTTCTTT.

The chain has TRBV2 and TRBJ2-7; TRBD1 is a possible D gene (6 bases). The V end was cut by 6 bases, the J end by 0 bases, with 12 bases between. The CDR3 contains 14 residues. The germline gives CDR1 SNHLY, CDR2 FYNNEI. The CDR3 coding sequence is TGTGCCAGCAGGGGACAAGCTAGCTCCTACGAGCAGTACTTC. Translating gives CASRGQASSYEQYF.

The chain is built from TRBV6-5 and TRBJ2-1; 7 bases align to TRBD2. The J segment lost 13 bases and the V segment lost 0 bases, leaving 6 bases of the junction unmatched. CDR3 length: 13 amino acids. Germline loops: CDR1 MNHEY, CDR2 SVGAGI. CDR3 sequence: CASSYSLRGDQFF. The CDR3 DNA reads TGTGCCAGCAGTTACTCGCTCCGGGGGGACCAGTTCTTC.

The V call is TRBV9, the J call TRBJ1-3; 12 bases are shared with TRBD1. V shed 4 bases, J shed 5 bases, and the junction held 10 bases outside the gene matches. This CDR3 contains 17 residues. In germline, CDR1 is SGDLS, CDR2 YYNGEE. The CDR3 DNA reads as TGTGCCAGCAGCCCTGCTACCGGGACAGGGGGCCGAAACACCATATATTTT. Encoded protein: CASSPATGTGGRNTIYF.

The chain combines TRBV7-9 with TRBJ2-1; 11 nucleotides align to TRBD2. Losses at the gene ends were 5 bases for V and 6 bases for J; bases not matched to a gene: 9. This CDR3 is built from 16 residues. Germline CDR1 is SEHNR and CDR2 is FQNEAQ (reference sequence). The CDR3 sequence: CASSEPLAGGGNEQFF. CDR3 sequence (DNA): TGTGCCAGCAGCGAACCGCTAGCGGGGGGCGGCAATGAGCAGTTCTTC.

This chain uses TRBV11-2 with TRBJ2-7, with D possibly TRBD1 on 6 matching bases. This CDR3 spans 17 amino acids. Per germline, CDR1 SGHAT and CDR2 FQNNGV. Trimming pared 5 bases from V and 5 bases from J, leaving 25 bases between. CDR3 region: CASSPTTNRVKGNEQYF. The DNA of the CDR3 is TGTGCCAGCAGCCCAACCACTAACAGGGTAAAAGGAAACGAGCAGTACTTC.

This chain uses TRBV11-2 with TRBJ2-5; possible D gene TRBD1, 5 bases. The last part of the DNA fits TRBJ2-7 better; the J call may be wrong. Per the germline V gene, CDR1 is SGHAT and CDR2 is FQNNGV. The CDR3 is made up of 12 amino acids. CDR3 in DNA: TGTGCCAGCACCGACAGCTCCTACGAGCAGTACTTC. This encodes CASTDSSYEQYF.

This clone was seen a single time. This chain uses TRBV7-6 with TRBJ1-1, with D possibly being TRBD1 (5 bases). The CDR3 is 13 amino acids. V gave up 5 bases and J gave up 5 bases, with 12 bases separating them. The V gene's germline CDR1 is SGHVS and CDR2 FNYEAQ. The CDR3 sequence: CASSRDGGTEAFF. The CDR3, as DNA: TGTGCCAGCAGCCGGGACGGAGGGACTGAAGCTTTCTTT.

The genes are TRBV4-3 and TRBJ2-2; TRBD2 matches 13 bases. The germline V gene encodes CDR1 LGHNA and CDR2 YSLEER. There are 17 residues in the CDR3. V lost 1 base, J lost 6 bases, and 5 bases stayed unmatched. CDR3 in amino acids: CASSQGGLAGDPGELFF. The CDR3 region has the DNA TGCGCCAGCAGCCAAGGAGGACTAGCGGGGGATCCCGGGGAGCTGTTTTTT.

About this clone itself: Lacking the conserved final phenylalanine or tryptophan, this CDR3 likely reflects a read error. Because the CDR3's place on the DNA is in doubt, the DNA is left out and the CDR3 is given as listed by TCRdb. The chain uses TRBV5-6 and TRBJ1-2. The CDR3 is 9 residues long, ends included. Per germline, CDR1 SGHDT and CDR2 YYEEEE. The CDR3 sequence: CASSPRLLL.

This chain uses TRBV28 with TRBJ1-1; tentative D call: TRBD1 (5 bases). Germline CDR1 MDHEN, CDR2 SYDVKM. The V end lost 3 bases, the J end lost 4 bases, and 9 bases lay between the germline ends. The CDR3 contains 13 residues. In DNA form, the CDR3 reads TGTGCCAGCAGTTTGGGGCAGGTCACTGAAGCTTTCTTT. Its translation is CASSLGQVTEAFF. Drawing the rest from reference TRBV28 and TRBJ1-1, the complete variable domain is DVKVTQSSRYLVKRTGEKVFLECVQDMDHENMFWYRQDPGLGLRLIYFSYDVKMKEKGDIPEGYSVSREKKERFSLILESASTNQTSMYLCASSLGQVTEAFFGQGTRLTVV.

This chain joins TRBV9 and TRBJ1-2, with 9 bases lining up with TRBD1. J was trimmed by 4 bases and V by 4 bases; bases with no gene match: 5. CDR3 size: 14 residues. CDR1 and CDR2 (germline): SGDLS, YYNGEE. This CDR3 reads CASSLGQGSYGYTF. Here the CDR3 DNA reads TGTGCCAGCAGCCTCGGACAGGGGAGCTATGGCTACACCTTC.

The CDR3: CASSGPGTGNTEAFF. The CDR3 nucleotides are TGTGCCAGCAGTGGTCCCGGGACAGGGAACACTGAAGCTTTCTTT. V usage is TRBV2 and J usage is TRBJ1-1, with 8 positions matching TRBD1. V gave up 4 bases and J gave up 1 base; unmatched junction bases: 5. Germline values: CDR1 SNHLY, CDR2 FYNNEI. The CDR3 spans 15 residues.

The chain links TRBV7-8 to TRBJ2-5; a weak D match, TRBD1 (5 bases). The germline gives CDR1 SGHVS, CDR2 FQNEAQ. V shed 5 bases and J shed 5 bases, with 6 bases lying between them. The CDR3 contains 11 residues. The CDR3, as DNA: TGTGCCAGCAGCAACAGGGAGACCCAGTACTTC. This gives the protein CASSNRETQYF.

This sequence joins TRBV19 and TRBJ2-2; possibly TRBD2 for D (5 bases). Trimming stripped 3 bases from V and 6 bases from J, with 14 bases between. Germline lookup yields CDR1 LNHDA and CDR2 SQIVND (reference sequence). The CDR3 length is 15 residues. CDR3 coding DNA: TGTGCCAGTAGTATGACGGGCGGGTACGCCGGGGAGCTGTTTTTT. It yields the protein CASSMTGGYAGELFF.

This clone appeared once. This chain connects TRBV27 to TRBJ2-2; TRBD2 might be the D (5 bases). Germline CDR1 MNHEY, CDR2 SMNVEV (reference sequence). V was trimmed by 3 bases and J by 6 bases, leaving 11 bases between them. This CDR3 spans 14 amino acids. The CDR3 here is CASSFLAGAGELFF. The DNA of the CDR3 is TGTGCCAGCAGTTTTTTAGCCGGGGCCGGGGAGCTGTTTTTT.

The J gene is TRBJ1-6, the V gene TRBV5-1, with 9 positions matching TRBD1. V was pared by 4 bases and J by 7 bases, with 6 bases of the junction left unmatched. The germline V gene has CDR1 SGHRS and CDR2 YFSETQ. CDR3 length: 15 amino acids. The CDR3: CASSMTGGGNSPLHF. The CDR3 nucleotides read TGCGCCAGCAGCATGACAGGGGGAGGAAATTCACCCCTCCACTTT.

The chain carries TRBV9 and TRBJ2-2, with 9 bases fitting TRBD2. Germline-derived CDR1 and CDR2 are SGDLS and YYNGEE. The junction had 10 bases not matched to a gene; V was cut back by 3 bases and J by 4 bases. The CDR3 is made up of 17 amino acids. The CDR3 coding sequence is TGTGCCAGCAGCGCGTTGGGACTAGCCGTCGCCACCGGGGAGCTGTTTTTT. Translating it yields CASSALGLAVATGELFF.

This chain connects TRBV11-2 to TRBJ2-5, with a tentative D call TRBD2 (6 bases). V lost 1 base and J lost 11, with 8 bases in between. CDR3 size: 11 residues. Germline V lookup: CDR1 SGHAT, CDR2 FQNNGV. The CDR3, as DNA: TGTGCCAGCAGCTTAGGGAGGGAGCAGTACTTC. This translates into CASSLGREQYF.

This clone has only one observation. V gene TRBV7-6 combines with J gene TRBJ1-2, with D possibly TRBD1 on 6 matching bases. V was pared by 0 bases and J by 5 bases, with 10 bases between. CDR3 length equals 14 residues. The germline gives CDR1 SGHVS, CDR2 FNYEAQ. The CDR3 nucleotides read TGTGCCAGCAGCTTAGCCGAGACAGGATATGGCTACACCTTC. Residues: CASSLAETGYGYTF. Combining the CDR3 with reference TRBV7-6 and TRBJ1-2 gives the whole variable domain GAGVSQSPRYKVTKRGQDVALRCDPISGHVSLYWYRQALGQGPEFLTYFNYEAQQDKSGLPNDRFSAERPEGSISTLTIQRTEQRDSAMYRCASSLAETGYGYTFGSGTRLTVV.

This clone was counted a single time. The chain employs TRBV11-2 and TRBJ2-3; D uncertain. The CDR3 extends over 14 amino acids. V was shortened by 1 base and J by 1 base, with 6 bases between the two germline ends. CDR1 and CDR2 from the germline V gene are SGHAT and FQNNGV. In nucleotides, the CDR3 is TGTGCCAGCAGCTTAGGGGCCCGCACAGATACGCAGTATTTT. It encodes CASSLGARTDTQYF.

The rearrangement uses TRBV15 and TRBJ2-7; 9 bases are a match to TRBD1. In germline, CDR1 is LNHNV, CDR2 YYDKDF (reference sequence). The junction had 5 bases not matched to a gene; V was cut back by 0 bases and J by 5 bases. The CDR3 consists of 15 residues. CDR3 loop: CATSRDGQGNDEQYF. DNA of the CDR3: TGTGCCACCAGCAGAGATGGACAGGGGAACGACGAGCAGTACTTC.

This chain links TRBV5-6 with TRBJ1-1, with a weak D call TRBD1 (5 bases). Germline CDR1 reads SGHDT; CDR2 reads YYEEEE. Trimming took off 6 bases at V and 7 bases at J, with 16 bases between the two ends. CDR3 length: 13 residues. CDR3: CASNVQGTGEAFF. The CDR3 DNA follows: TGTGCCAGCAACGTTCAGGGAACGGGTGAAGCTTTCTTT.

The chain combines TRBV30 with TRBJ2-3; 11 bases match TRBD2. The CDR3 has 14 amino acids. Germline CDR1 is GTSNPN and CDR2 is SVGIG (reference sequence). V lost 2 bases, J lost 4 bases, and 2 bases stayed unmatched. CDR3 bases: TGTGCCTGGAGTTTAGCGGGGGGGCCAGATACGCAGTATTTT. Amino acids: CAWSLAGGPDTQYF.

This chain joins TRBV6-5 and TRBJ2-7; a possible D gene is TRBD1 (5 bases). Germline values: CDR1 MNHEY, CDR2 SVGAGI. Trimming shortened V by 5 bases and J by 1 base, and 9 bases separated the two germline ends. The CDR3 has 13 amino acids. CDR3 in amino acids: CASSPGFSYEQYF. For the CDR3, the DNA is TGTGCCAGCAGTCCAGGGTTTTCCTACGAGCAGTACTTC.

The chain carries TRBV4-3 and TRBJ1-1; 8 nucleotides align to TRBD1. Per germline, CDR1 LGHNA and CDR2 YSLEER. The CDR3 totals 13 residues. The junction had 3 bases not matched to a gene; V was cut back by 2 bases and J by 7 bases. CDR3 sequence: CASSQPGGYEAFF. CDR3 DNA: TGCGCCAGCAGCCAACCAGGGGGCTATGAAGCTTTCTTT.

The J gene is TRBJ2-3, the V gene TRBV6-1; possibly TRBD2 for D (6 bases). Trimming pared 2 bases from V and 0 bases from J, leaving 9 bases between. Germline-derived CDR1 and CDR2 are MNHNS and SASEGT. This CDR3 contains 15 residues. CDR3 nucleotide sequence: TGTGCCAGCAGTGAAATAGCGGCGAGCACAGATACGCAGTATTTT. Translated, it gives CASSEIAASTDTQYF.

V and J are TRBV19 and TRBJ1-2; a weak D match, TRBD1 (6 bases). Germline loops: CDR1 LNHDA, CDR2 SQIVND (reference sequence). The V and J ends lost 3 bases and 7 bases respectively, with 6 bases between them. The CDR3 covers 11 residues. In DNA form, the CDR3 reads TGTGCCAGTAGTATGGGGGCTGGCTACACCTTC. Encoded protein: CASSMGAGYTF.

The chain recombines TRBV13 with TRBJ1-2; tentative D call: TRBD1 (6 bases). This CDR3 contains 17 residues. Trimming cost V 5 bases and J 0 bases, with 19 bases left between them. Germline CDR1 reads PRHDT; CDR2 reads FYEKMQ (reference sequence). CDR3 loop: CASSPNPGAVANYGYTF. DNA of the CDR3: TGTGCCAGCAGCCCAAATCCAGGGGCCGTAGCTAACTATGGCTACACCTTC.

The chain is built from TRBV6-1 and TRBJ1-1, with D perhaps TRBD1 (6 bases). The length of the CDR3 is 13 residues. Germline values: CDR1 MNHNS, CDR2 SASEGT. V was cut by 5 bases and J by 4 bases, with 11 bases left in between. CDR3 DNA: TGTGCCAGCAGTAAGGGGGGGACCACTGAAGCTTTCTTT. It is translated as CASSKGGTTEAFF.

The chain is built from TRBV19 and TRBJ2-3; 12 bases match TRBD2. The ends lost 4 bases at V and 4 bases at J; junction bases unmatched: 0. The length of the CDR3 is 14 residues. CDR1 is LNHDA and CDR2 is SQIVND in the germline V gene (reference sequence). The CDR3 region is CASSTSGGADTQYF. The CDR3 DNA is TGTGCCAGTAGTACTAGCGGGGGGGCAGATACGCAGTATTTT. The variable domain in full, completed from reference TRBV19 and TRBJ2-3, reads DGGITQSPKYLFRKEGQNVTLSCEQNLNHDAMYWYRQDPGQGLRLIYYSQIVNDFQKGDIAEGYSVSREKKESFPLTVTSAQKNPTAFYLCASSTSGGADTQYFGPGTRLTVL.